Below, 24 T cell receptor beta chains from the same sample are listed, as sequenced in a study of T cell changes during pregnancy in multiple sclerosis. Method: immunoSEQ multiplex PCR; TCRdb's copy keeps in-frame clones and lacks some. The data show tens of thousands of clones, 91% seen once. The sample consisted of CD8+ T cells from peripheral blood mononuclear cells, taken in the second trimester of pregnancy. The receptor set was obtained from a female donor with multiple sclerosis, enrolled in a pregnancy study.

This clone was recorded only once. V is TRBV5-8 and J is TRBJ2-7; D uncertain. V was shortened by 0 bases and J by 3 bases, with 4 bases between the two germline ends. The CDR3 sequence is 12 residues long. In germline, CDR1 is SGHTS, CDR2 YDEGEE. The CDR3 spells CASSLARYEQYF. Here the CDR3 DNA reads TGTGCCAGCAGCTTGGCCCGCTACGAGCAGTACTTC.

V is TRBV16 and J is TRBJ1-5; D unclear. This CDR3 contains 13 residues. Per germline, CDR1 KGHSY and CDR2 FQNENV. The ends were cut back, 4 bases at V and 5 bases at J, with 9 bases in the middle. The CDR3 region is CASSLYFDQPQHF. In DNA, the CDR3 is TGTGCCAGCAGCCTGTATTTTGATCAGCCCCAGCATTTT.

The genes are TRBV14 and TRBJ1-4; D is ambiguous. CDR1 is SGHDN, CDR2 FVKESK, per germline. The CDR3 covers 13 residues. Trimming removed 1 base from V and 7 bases from J, with 7 bases in between. The CDR3: CASSQAPREKLFF. In DNA form, the CDR3 reads TGTGCCAGCAGCCAAGCCCCCCGTGAAAAACTGTTTTTT.

This clone has just a few counts. The J gene is TRBJ1-2, the V gene TRBV11-2, with 9 bases identical to TRBD1. Trimming removed 0 bases from V and 7 bases from J; junction bases left unmatched: 6. The CDR3 sequence is 15 residues long. Looked up from germline, CDR1 is SGHAT and CDR2 is FQNNGV. CDR3 in amino acids: CASSLDQGQGGGYTF. As DNA, the CDR3 is TGTGCCAGCAGCTTAGACCAGGGACAGGGTGGTGGCTACACCTTC. Full variable domain (outside the CDR3, taken from reference TRBV11-2 and TRBJ1-2): EAGVAQSPRYKIIEKRQSVAFWCNPISGHATLYWYQQILGQGPKLLIQFQNNGVVDDSQLPKDRFSAERLKGVDSTLKIQPAKLEDSAVYLCASSLDQGQGGGYTFGSGTRLTVV.

The rearrangement links TRBV11-3 to TRBJ2-3; TRBD1 agrees at 7 bases. Germline CDR1 and CDR2: SGHNT and YENEEA. This CDR3 spans 13 amino acids. The V and J ends lost 5 bases and 3 bases, in that order; junction bases with no gene match: 2. The CDR3 DNA reads TGTGCCAGCAGCCCACAGGGGACAGATACGCAGTATTTT. Protein sequence: CASSPQGTDTQYF.

The V and J genes are TRBV4-3 and TRBJ1-1; no definite D call. CDR1 and CDR2 (germline): LGHNA, YSLEER. This CDR3 is 14 amino acids long. Trimming pared 5 bases from V and 0 bases from J, leaving 10 bases between. The CDR3 spells CASSYRDLNTEAFF. In DNA form, the CDR3 reads TGCGCCAGCAGCTACCGGGATTTGAACACTGAAGCTTTCTTT.

The chain uses TRBV2 and TRBJ1-6, with 8 bases fitting TRBD1. Losses at the gene ends were 6 bases for V and 10 bases for J; bases not matched to a gene: 8. The CDR3 is 14 amino acids. Germline V gene lookup returns CDR1 SNHLY and CDR2 FYNNEI. Here the CDR3 reads CASSPGQGESPLHF. The CDR3 bases are TGTGCCAGCAGCCCAGGACAGGGAGAATCACCCCTCCACTTT. The full variable domain, with the rest looked up from reference TRBV2 and TRBJ1-6, is EPEVTQTPSHQVTQMGQEVILRCVPISNHLYFYWYRQILGQKVEFLVSFYNNEISEKSEIFDDQFSVERPDGSNFTLKIRSTKLEDSAMYFCASSPGQGESPLHFGNGTRLTVT.

V gene TRBV5-1 combines with J gene TRBJ2-2; TRBD1 matches at 7 bases. CDR3 length: 17 residues. V lost 5 bases to trimming and J lost 6 bases; unmatched junction nucleotides: 16. Germline lookup yields CDR1 SGHRS and CDR2 YFSETQ. For the CDR3, the DNA is TGCGCCAGCAGGCCTACGGAAGTGGGACAGATGTCCGGGGAGCTGTTTTTT. Translating gives CASRPTEVGQMSGELFF.

This chain connects TRBV9 to TRBJ2-1; D is perhaps TRBD2 (6 bases). CDR1 SGDLS and CDR2 YYNGEE come from the germline V gene. Trimming took off 3 bases at V and 0 bases at J, with 19 bases between the two ends. The CDR3 sequence is 18 residues long. CDR3 residues: CASSGPRERRSSYNEQFF. The CDR3 region has the DNA TGTGCCAGCAGCGGACCTCGGGAGCGGCGAAGCTCCTACAATGAGCAGTTCTTC.

The V gene is TRBV6-5, the J gene TRBJ1-5; 8 bases fit TRBD1. The CDR3 is 13 amino acids. J gave up 5 bases and V 4 bases, and 1 base lay outside the gene matches. Germline CDR1 reads MNHEY; CDR2 reads SVGAGI. The CDR3 loop reads CASSLTGDQPQHF. As DNA, the CDR3 is TGTGCCAGCAGTTTGACAGGGGATCAGCCCCAGCATTTT.

The genes are TRBV25-1 and TRBJ1-2, with 9 nucleotides matching TRBD1. The CDR3 sequence is 16 residues long. Trimming at V came to 11 bases and at J to 3 bases, leaving 16 bases not matched to a gene. CDR1 and CDR2 (germline): MGHDK, SYGVNS. The chain's CDR3 is CALRWTGVDADYGYTF. CDR3 DNA: TGTGCCCTTCGATGGACAGGGGTTGATGCAGACTATGGCTACACCTTC.

V usage is TRBV12-5 and J usage is TRBJ1-2, with no clear D. Trimming removed 0 bases from V and 2 bases from J, with 10 bases in between. CDR3 length: 15 residues. Germline CDR1 and CDR2: LGHNT and FRNRAP. The CDR3 reads CASGLVGVVNYGYTF. The CDR3 DNA follows: TGTGCTAGTGGTTTGGTGGGAGTTGTGAACTATGGCTACACCTTC.

The V call is TRBV4-3, the J call TRBJ1-2; TRBD1 agrees at 8 bases. V lost 1 base and J lost 8; bases outside the gene matches: 6. Germline CDR1 reads LGHNA; CDR2 reads YSLEER. The CDR3 length is 14 residues. The CDR3 spells CASSQAQGARGYTF. The CDR3 DNA is TGCGCCAGCAGCCAAGCTCAGGGGGCGCGAGGCTACACCTTC.

The V call is TRBV2, the J call TRBJ2-3; D is undetermined. Trimming cost V 6 bases and J 7 bases, with 5 bases left between them. Germline CDR1 and CDR2: SNHLY and FYNNEI. This CDR3 comprises 10 residues. CDR3 sequence (DNA): TGTGCCAGCAGACAGAATACGCAGTATTTT. It encodes CASRQNTQYF.

The chain links TRBV5-5 to TRBJ1-1; D may be TRBD1 (5 bases). The CDR3 sequence is 14 residues long. Germline CDR1 reads SGHKS; CDR2 reads YYEKEE (reference sequence). V dropped 2 bases and J dropped 1 base, with 9 bases sitting between them. As DNA, the CDR3 is TGTGCCAGCAGCTTCCGGGGGACGAACACTGAAGCTTTCTTT. Residues: CASSFRGTNTEAFF.

This chain connects TRBV7-8 to TRBJ2-1; 7 bases are shared with TRBD2. This CDR3 contains 12 residues. V lost 7 bases, J lost 5 bases, and 2 bases stayed unmatched. CDR1 and CDR2 from the germline V gene are SGHVS and FQNEAQ. The CDR3 reads CASITSDNEQFF. The CDR3 coding sequence is TGTGCCAGCATAACTAGCGACAATGAGCAGTTCTTC.

The chain employs TRBV13 and TRBJ2-3; TRBD2 matches 11 bases. The germline CDR1 and CDR2 sequences are PRHDT and FYEKMQ (reference sequence). After removal of 5 bases from V and 2 bases from J, the junction contained 9 bases not matched to a gene. CDR3 size: 17 residues. The DNA of the CDR3 is TGTGCCAGCAGCACCGAAATAGCGGGGGGGTCCACAGATACGCAGTATTTT. Translating it yields CASSTEIAGGSTDTQYF.

V is TRBV5-4 and J is TRBJ2-7; weak D call: TRBD2 (6 bases). This CDR3 contains 15 residues. Germline values: CDR1 SGHNT, CDR2 YYREEE (reference sequence). Between the trimmed V and J ends, which lost 4 bases and 2 bases, there was a span of 16 bases. CDR3 protein: CASSHPGVGAYEQYF. The CDR3 nucleotides are TGTGCCAGCAGCCATCCGGGGGTTGGGGCCTACGAGCAGTACTTC. Supplemented by reference TRBV5-4 and TRBJ2-7, the full variable domain reads ETGVTQSPTHLIKTRGQQVTLRCSSQSGHNTVSWYQQALGQGPQFIFQYYREEENGRGNFPPRFSGLQFPNYSSELNVNALELDDSALYLCASSHPGVGAYEQYFGPGTRLTVT.

This clone has just one count. The rearrangement links TRBV11-3 to TRBJ2-3; a weak D match, TRBD2 (5 bases). V lost 1 base, J lost 5 bases, and 10 bases lay in between. This CDR3 region has 14 residues. Germline CDR1 is SGHNT and CDR2 is YENEEA. CDR3 loop: CASSLGPEGDTQYF. CDR3 coding DNA: TGTGCCAGCAGCTTAGGGCCAGAGGGAGATACGCAGTATTTT.

V is TRBV4-1 and J is TRBJ1-1; D is uncertain. Trimming took 0 bases from V and 7 from J, leaving 6 bases between them. The germline gives CDR1 MGHRA, CDR2 YSYEKL. The CDR3 totals 12 residues. Here the CDR3 reads CASSQDGREAFF. Here the CDR3 DNA reads TGCGCCAGCAGCCAAGATGGCCGTGAAGCTTTCTTT.

This clone was detected a few times. The sample has other DNA sequences that encode this CDR3 too. This sequence joins TRBV18 and TRBJ1-5, with D possibly being TRBD1 (5 bases). This CDR3 region has 13 residues. The V gene's germline CDR1 is KGHSH and CDR2 LQKENI. V shed 5 bases and J shed 5 bases, with 10 bases lying between them. The CDR3 spells CASSGGRDQPQHF. The DNA for the CDR3 is TGTGCCAGCTCAGGGGGGAGAGATCAGCCCCAGCATTTT. Filled out from reference TRBV18 and TRBJ1-5, the complete variable domain reads NAGVMQNPRHLVRRRGQEARLRCSPMKGHSHVYWYRQLPEEGLKFMVYLQKENIIDESGMPKERFSAEFPKEGPSILRIQQVVRGDSAAYFCASSGGRDQPQHFGDGTRLSIL.

The rearrangement links TRBV5-4 to TRBJ2-5, with a possible D match to TRBD2 (5 bases). The V gene's germline CDR1 is SGHNT and CDR2 YYREEE (reference sequence). The CDR3 spans 14 residues. V dropped 0 bases and J dropped 2 bases, with 8 bases sitting between them. The CDR3 region has the DNA TGTGCCAGCAGCTTGGTAGGCGGGCAAGAGACCCAGTACTTC. Protein: CASSLVGGQETQYF.

Only one count was recorded for this clone. This rearrangement joins TRBV2 to TRBJ2-3; weak D call: TRBD1 (6 bases). CDR1 SNHLY and CDR2 FYNNEI come from the germline V gene. With 7 bases removed from V and 0 bases from J, the gap between germline ends came to 17 bases. The CDR3 runs 16 residues. CDR3 nucleotide sequence: TGTGCCAGCACCCGACCCGGGACAACTAGCACAGATACGCAGTATTTT. Protein sequence: CASTRPGTTSTDTQYF.

The chain links TRBV6-6 to TRBJ2-7, with D possibly matching TRBD2 (5 bases). CDR1 is MNHNY, CDR2 SVGAGI, per germline (reference sequence). The CDR3 is made up of 14 amino acids. V shed 0 bases and J shed 6 bases, with 12 bases lying between them. The chain's CDR3 is CASSYSIDAGEQYF. CDR3 DNA: TGTGCCAGCAGTTACTCGATCGACGCGGGCGAGCAGTACTTC.